This TCR beta chain derives from a study of blood T cells in healthy people across ages (dated by TCRdb to the mid-2010s). Looking at the study overall: In model experiments, template switching captured about one uniquely barcoded TCR beta cDNA molecule for every two T cells. Age-related changes in TCR beta repertoire diversity were measured in the study by deep sequencing normalized with unique cDNA molecular identifiers. To avoid experimental bias, donors of different ages were distributed randomly across sequencing lanes. Two additional independent replicas of 1 million unique cDNA reads from the same blood draw were analyzed for two donors (one aged 18 to 30 and one aged 80 or older). Four age groups were formed from the donors: young (average about 16 years), middle-aged (approximately 40), aged (under 70) and long-lived (around 82).

Library construction relied on 5' RACE. This sample was sequenced with an Illumina HiSeq 2500. The second PCR ran for roughly 7 to 12 cycles and used a J-beta primer mix along with a sample-barcoded 5' primer. A template-switch 5' adaptor carrying 12 random nucleotides introduced a unique molecular identifier onto each TCR beta cDNA molecule. Each sample yielded at least 2.5 million CDR3-containing paired-end reads. All of the RNA was converted into first-strand cDNA using the Mint cDNA synthesis kit, with a TRBC-specific oligonucleotide serving as the primer. Following uracil-DNA glycosylase treatment, all cDNA underwent a first 18-cycle PCR with the universal primers M1SS and BC2_uni_R. In the paper's pipeline: For normalization, 1 million high-quality reads were randomly selected from each sample, with every read carrying a distinct molecular identifier. Reads sharing molecular identifiers were discarded rather than binned into consensus sequences. CDR3 identification, clonotype clustering and error correction used MiTCR with a Q25 quality threshold and the strictest error-elimination algorithm. A nonparametric unseen species model with Euler transformation was used to estimate a lower bound on total TCR beta diversity. In TCRdb, the public reads were trimmed at Q25 with fastp and aligned with MiXCR, with productive beta chains retained. Each CDR3 protein gets just one entry, which takes the most common genes and DNA from the rows behind it. These V and J calls derive from TCRdb rather than the authors' analysis. The sample yields 1.5 million to 1.9 million distinct CDR3 sequences; 35% to 45% were counted once. Over 3.5% of the sample is taken by the ten largest.

Beyond this particular receptor, the publication reports: Compared with the aged group, the long-lived group had more naive CD4+ T cells, fewer expanded clones and increased TCR diversity, a pattern suggesting age selection. Estimates of total diversity based on one million sequenced T cells were considered lower bounds and underestimates. Because donor CMV infection status was unknown, age-related changes in expanded clonotypes were potentially confounded. Because profiling used bulk unsorted PBMCs, naive and antigen-experienced compartments could not be compared conclusively. Observed TCR beta diversity per million T cells fell roughly linearly with age, and a significant reduction was already apparent by age around 39. There was a strong correlation between observed TCR beta diversity and the percentage of naive T cells measured by flow cytometry.

V is reduced by 6 bases and J by 5 bases, leaving a spacing of 19 bases between them. The CDR3 contains 15 residues, cysteine and phenylalanine counted. Kept here is only the CDR3 DNA, which spans 45 bases and is read in frame from base 1. This clonotype has ten or more counts. The specificity of this receptor is unknown. Base qualities are missing; no much larger clone stands one base away. Donors were 30 to 45 systemically healthy Caucasian individuals from Russia aged roughly 6 to 100 years. About 10 milliliters of peripheral blood were collected from each donor into EDTA-treated Vacutainer tubes. Ficoll-Paque density-gradient centrifugation was used to isolate PBMCs, with at least 7 million per sample. Total RNA, at least 5.5 micrograms per sample, was extracted from PBMCs with Trizol reagent. Naive CD45RAhigh/CD27high T cell percentages were measured by flow cytometry on a PBMC aliquot from every donor.

The specimen sequenced was blood. The sequence was obtained from a woman between 18 and 29 years old in good health. The rearranged segments are TRBV12-3 or TRBV12-4 and TRBJ2-5, with the D segment identity uncertain. The DNA sequence is TGTGCCAGCAGGGGCTTTGGCCCTGGGTGGGAGACCCAGTACTTC. Translated, it reads CASRGFGPGWETQYF.